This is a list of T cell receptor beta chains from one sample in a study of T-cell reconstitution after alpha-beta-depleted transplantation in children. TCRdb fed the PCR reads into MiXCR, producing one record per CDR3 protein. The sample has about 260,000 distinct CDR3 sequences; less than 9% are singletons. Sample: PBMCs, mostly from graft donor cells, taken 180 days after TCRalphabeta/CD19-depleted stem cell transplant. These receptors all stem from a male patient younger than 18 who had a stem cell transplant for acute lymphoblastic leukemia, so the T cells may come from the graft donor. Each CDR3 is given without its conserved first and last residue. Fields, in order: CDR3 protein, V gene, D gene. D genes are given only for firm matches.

CDR3 protein: ASSFSRSYEQY
V gene: TRBV6-6
D gene: -

CDR3 protein: ASSSRSDGANVLT
V gene: TRBV5-1
D gene: -

CDR3 protein: ASSPPGLAVPGPQETQY
V gene: TRBV28
D gene: TRBD2

CDR3 protein: ATSRYRTGRGLYNEQF
V gene: TRBV15
D gene: TRBD1

CDR3 protein: ASSQRFGPPQSEQY
V gene: TRBV3-1
D gene: -

CDR3 protein: ASSSGPLRQY
V gene: TRBV7-2
D gene: -

CDR3 protein: ASSLTVWETQY
V gene: TRBV27
D gene: -

CDR3 protein: SVEMGGGYYGYT
V gene: TRBV29-1
D gene: -

CDR3 protein: ASSSPPSGRARRELF
V gene: TRBV27
D gene: TRBD2

CDR3 protein: ASSPGQGIYGYT
V gene: TRBV5-1
D gene: TRBD1

CDR3 protein: ASSVDRSTEAF
V gene: TRBV18
D gene: -

CDR3 protein: ASSLEGSLSNQPQH
V gene: TRBV7-8
D gene: -

CDR3 protein: ASTNSGSFYEQY
V gene: TRBV28
D gene: TRBD2

CDR3 protein: ASSERDRANEQY
V gene: TRBV6-1
D gene: TRBD1

CDR3 protein: ASSEYAGEYEQY
V gene: TRBV25-1
D gene: -

CDR3 protein: ASRRQGAGNTEAF
V gene: TRBV12-3/TRBV12-4
D gene: TRBD1

CDR3 protein: SARTATYSNQPQH
V gene: TRBV20-1
D gene: -

CDR3 protein: ASLHLTSYGYT
V gene: TRBV5-1
D gene: -

CDR3 protein: ASTETGAHEQY
V gene: TRBV5-5
D gene: TRBD1

CDR3 protein: ASSPNLSVAGANVLT
V gene: TRBV6-2/TRBV6-3
D gene: -

CDR3 protein: ASSDRLAGEGVTQY
V gene: TRBV7-9
D gene: TRBD2

CDR3 protein: ASSRTRTGWTTQY
V gene: TRBV6-5
D gene: TRBD1

CDR3 protein: ASSLGRKAGEQY
V gene: TRBV12-3/TRBV12-4
D gene: -

CDR3 protein: SARDQREGPYEQY
V gene: TRBV20-1
D gene: TRBD2

CDR3 protein: ASSESGTQATNEKLF
V gene: TRBV10-2
D gene: -

CDR3 protein: ASSQDLNSPLH
V gene: TRBV12-3/TRBV12-4
D gene: -

CDR3 protein: ASSPGLAGNNEQF
V gene: TRBV18
D gene: TRBD2

CDR3 protein: ASSLGRGSGNEQF
V gene: TRBV7-8
D gene: TRBD2

CDR3 protein: SARRTSGQETQY
V gene: TRBV20-1
D gene: TRBD2

CDR3 protein: SANPMDRGRAYEQY
V gene: TRBV20-1
D gene: TRBD1

CDR3 protein: ASSLPGFFQSREQF
V gene: TRBV5-6
D gene: -

CDR3 protein: ASGGQAGVGSDTQY
V gene: TRBV10-2
D gene: TRBD2